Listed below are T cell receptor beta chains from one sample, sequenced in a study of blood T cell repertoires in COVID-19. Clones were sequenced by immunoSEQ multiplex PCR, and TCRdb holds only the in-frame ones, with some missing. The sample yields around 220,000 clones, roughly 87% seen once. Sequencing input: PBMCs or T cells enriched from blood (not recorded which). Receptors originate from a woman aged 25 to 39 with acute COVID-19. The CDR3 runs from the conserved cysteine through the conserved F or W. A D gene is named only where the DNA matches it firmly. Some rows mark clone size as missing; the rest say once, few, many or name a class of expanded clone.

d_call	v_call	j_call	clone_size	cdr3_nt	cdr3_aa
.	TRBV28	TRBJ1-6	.	TGTGCCATAGGGGGATCCTATAATTCACCCCTCCACTTT	CAIGGSYNSPLHF
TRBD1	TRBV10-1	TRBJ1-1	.	TGCGCCAGCAGTAGGGACAGAGGTTCTGAAGCTTTCTTT	CASSRDRGSEAFF
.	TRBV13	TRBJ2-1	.	TGTGCCAGCAGCTTAGGCATGAGCTCCTACAATGAGCAGTTCTTC	CASSLGMSSYNEQFF
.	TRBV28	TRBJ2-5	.	TGTGCCAGCAGTTTAGGAGTTTCCCAAGAGACCCAGTACTTC	CASSLGVSQETQYF
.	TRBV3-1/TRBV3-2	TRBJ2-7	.	TGTGCCAGCAGCCAAGTTATTACAGATCTCTCCTACGAGCAGTACTTC	CASSQVITDLSYEQYF
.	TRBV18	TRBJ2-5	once	TGTGCCAGCTCACCATCCAGGGGAGAGACCCAGTACTTC	CASSPSRGETQYF
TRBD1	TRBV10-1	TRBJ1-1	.	TGCGCCAGCAGTGAAGGGGGCCCGAACACTGAAGCTTTCTTT	CASSEGGPNTEAFF
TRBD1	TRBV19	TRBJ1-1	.	TGTGCCAGTAGTATGACAGGGTACAACACTGAAGCTTTCTTT	CASSMTGYNTEAFF
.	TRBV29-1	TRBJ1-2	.	TGCAGCGTGGCCGGGACAAACTTTAACTATGGCTACACCTTC	CSVAGTNFNYGYTF
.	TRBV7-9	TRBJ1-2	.	TGTGCCAGCAGCCGGGGTGGGGAGACTGGCTACACCTTC	CASSRGGETGYTF
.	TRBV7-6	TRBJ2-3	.	TGTGCCAGCAGCTCCGTACGTGGTGGGAGCGCGACAGATACGCAGTATTTT	CASSSVRGGSATDTQYF
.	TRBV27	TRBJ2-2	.	TGTGCCGTACATACGTCAACCGGGGAGCTGTTTTTT	CAVHTSTGELFF
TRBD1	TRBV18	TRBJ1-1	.	TGTGCCAGTGGGACAGGGGCTATCGCTGAAGCTTTCTTT	CASGTGAIAEAFF
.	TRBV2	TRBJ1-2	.	TGTGCCAGCGCCACCGACAGTTACTATGGCTACACCTTC	CASATDSYYGYTF
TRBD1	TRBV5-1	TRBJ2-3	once	TGCGCCAGCAGCTACAGTCCCCCGGGACAGGGGGCGAGCACAGATACGCAGTATTTT	CASSYSPPGQGASTDTQYF
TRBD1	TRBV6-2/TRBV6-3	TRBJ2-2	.	TGTGCCAGCAGTTACTCGATTTCGGACAGGGGCTATAACACCGGGGAGCTGTTTTTT	CASSYSISDRGYNTGELFF
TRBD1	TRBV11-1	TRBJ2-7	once	TGTGCCAGCAGCTTAGGCCGGTTCCAGGGGGTAAGCGAGCAGTACTTC	CASSLGRFQGVSEQYF
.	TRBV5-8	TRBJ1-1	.	TGTGCCAGCAGCTTGGCCAACGGGGTTTGGACTGAAGCTTTCTTT	CASSLANGVWTEAFF
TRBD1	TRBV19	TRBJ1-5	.	TGTGCCAGTAAAGGGCGGGACAGAGGCTCCTATAGCAATCAGCCCCAGCATTTT	CASKGRDRGSYSNQPQHF
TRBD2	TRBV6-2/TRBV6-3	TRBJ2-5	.	TGTGCCAGCAGTCCCCCCGGGACTAGAGAGACCCAGTACTTC	CASSPPGTRETQYF
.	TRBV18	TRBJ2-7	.	TGTGCCAGCTCACTATGGCAACAGAATGGCGAGCAGTACTTC	CASSLWQQNGEQYF
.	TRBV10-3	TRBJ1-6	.	TGTGCCATCAGTGTGATGGGGGGAAATTCACCCCTCCACTTT	CAISVMGGNSPLHF
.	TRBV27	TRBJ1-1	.	TGTGCCAGCAGTAGAGCCCTCAGGGTAGGCCGGGGGTCTGAAGCTTTCTTT	CASSRALRVGRGSEAFF
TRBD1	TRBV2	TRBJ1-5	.	TGTGCCAGCAGCATGACAGGGAGTCAGCCCCAGCATTTT	CASSMTGSQPQHF
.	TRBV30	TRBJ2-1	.	TGTGCCTGGGGGGGGACAGTTACCAATGAGCAGTTCTTC	CAWGGTVTNEQFF
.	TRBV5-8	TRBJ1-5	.	TGTGCCAGCAGCTTGGAGGGGGACAGCAATCAGCCCCAGCATTTT	CASSLEGDSNQPQHF
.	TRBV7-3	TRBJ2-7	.	TGTGCCAGCAGCCCGGGTCCTCACTACGAGCAGTACTTC	CASSPGPHYEQYF
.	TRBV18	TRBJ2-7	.	TGTGCCAGCTCACCACCGACTAGTAGTCCCGAGCAGTACTTC	CASSPPTSSPEQYF
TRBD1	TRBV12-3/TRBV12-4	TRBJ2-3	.	TGTGCCAGCAGGACAGGGGGCACAGATACGCAGTATTTT	CASRTGGTDTQYF
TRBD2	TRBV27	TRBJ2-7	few	TGTGCCAGCAGTTTATCGGGGGGGTACGAGCAGTACTTC	CASSLSGGYEQYF
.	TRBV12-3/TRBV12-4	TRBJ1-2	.	TGTGCCAGCAGTGGACAGTTCTATGGCTACACCTTC	CASSGQFYGYTF
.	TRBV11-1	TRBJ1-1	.	TGTGCCAGCAGCCCAACAGGTATCGTCACTGAAGCTTTCTTT	CASSPTGIVTEAFF
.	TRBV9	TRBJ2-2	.	TGTGCCAGCAGCGTAGCGACCGGGACAAGAAACACCGGGGAGCTGTTTTTT	CASSVATGTRNTGELFF
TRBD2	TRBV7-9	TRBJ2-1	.	TGTGCCAGCAGCTTTCTCTCCACGACTAGCCACAATGAGCAGTTCTTC	CASSFLSTTSHNEQFF
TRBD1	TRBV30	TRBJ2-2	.	TGTGCCTGGAGGGTATACGGGACAGGGGGCGGCGGGGAGCTGTTTTTT	CAWRVYGTGGGGELFF
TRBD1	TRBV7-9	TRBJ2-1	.	TGTGCCAGCAGCTTCTCCGAGACAGGGAGCAATGAGCAGTTCTTC	CASSFSETGSNEQFF
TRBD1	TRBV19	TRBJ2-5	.	TGTGCCAGTAGTATAAAGGGACAGCAAGAGACCCAGTACTTC	CASSIKGQQETQYF
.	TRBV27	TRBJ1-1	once	TGTGCCAGCTCCGTGGGGGGGGCAAATACTGAAGCTTTCTTT	CASSVGGANTEAFF
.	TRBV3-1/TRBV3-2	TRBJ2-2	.	TGTGCCAGCAGCCAAGAACCCGCTAGCAAGTGGGAGCTGTTTTTT	CASSQEPASKWELFF
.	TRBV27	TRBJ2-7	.	TGTGCCAGCAGTTTAAACCTGCAGGAGCAGTACTTC	CASSLNLQEQYF
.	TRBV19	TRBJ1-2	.	TGTGCCAGTAGTAAGGGACAACTCTACAACTATGGCTACACCTTC	CASSKGQLYNYGYTF
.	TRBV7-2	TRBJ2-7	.	TGTGCCAGCAGCCTAACCCCCCCTGCCTACGAGCAGTACTTC	CASSLTPPAYEQYF
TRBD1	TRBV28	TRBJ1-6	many	TGTGCCAGCAGTTGGACAGGGGGATCCTCACCCCTCCACTTT	CASSWTGGSSPLHF
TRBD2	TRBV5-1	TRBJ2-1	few	TGCGCCAGCAGCTTCGGCAGCGGGAGCCCCAATGAGCAGTTCTTC	CASSFGSGSPNEQFF
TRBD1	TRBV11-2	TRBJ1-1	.	TGTGCCAGCAGCCAGGAGGGGACAGTGAACACTGAAGCTTTCTTT	CASSQEGTVNTEAFF
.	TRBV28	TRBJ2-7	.	TGTGCCAGCAGCCGACAATTCTCCTACGAGCAGTACTTC	CASSRQFSYEQYF
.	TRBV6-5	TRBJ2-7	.	TGTGCCAGCAGTTACTCGAGGACAACCGCGACCTACGAGCAGTACTTC	CASSYSRTTATYEQYF
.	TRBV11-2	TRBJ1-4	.	TGTGCCAGCAGCTTGGAGACTAAGTGGGAAAAACTGTTTTTT	CASSLETKWEKLFF
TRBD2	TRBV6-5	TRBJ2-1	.	TGTGCCAGTCATAGCGGGAGCTCCTACAATGAGCAGTTCTTC	CASHSGSSYNEQFF
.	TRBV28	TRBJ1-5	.	TGTGCCAGCAGTTTAGGGCCCGAGCATTGGCCCCAGCATTTT	CASSLGPEHWPQHF
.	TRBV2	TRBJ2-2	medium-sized	TGTGCCAGCAGTGGGGGGGAGATTAGCCCCGGGGAGCTGTTTTTT	CASSGGEISPGELFF
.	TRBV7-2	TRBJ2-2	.	TGTGCCAGCAGCAGATTCGGGACCGGGGAGCTGTTTTTT	CASSRFGTGELFF
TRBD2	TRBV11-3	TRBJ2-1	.	TGTGCCAGCAGCTTAGATTTAGCGGGGGGTCTTAATGAGCAGTTCTTC	CASSLDLAGGLNEQFF
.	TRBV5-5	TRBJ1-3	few	TGTGCCAGCAGCTCGTTAACAGGGAACCTTCGAGGCACCATATATTTT	CASSSLTGNLRGTIYF
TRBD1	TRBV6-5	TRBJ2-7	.	TGTGCCAGCGGGTATTGGACAGGCCTGAAAGAGCAGTACTTC	CASGYWTGLKEQYF
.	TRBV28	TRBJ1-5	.	TGTGCCCTAGGGCAGGCGGGCCCTAATCAGCCCCAGCATTTT	CALGQAGPNQPQHF